Presented here are 28 T cell receptor beta chains from one specimen sequenced in a study of blood T cell repertoires in COVID-19. TCRdb keeps only in-frame clones here, not all; method: immunoSEQ multiplex PCR. Among over 15,000 clones listed, approximately 76% were seen once. The sample was peripheral blood. Source of these receptors: a man in his 70s with active or convalescent COVID-19.

The chain employs TRBV3-1 (or the pseudogene TRBV3-2) and TRBJ2-3; TRBD1 aligns across 8 bases. CDR3 length: 13 amino acids. V was clipped by 0 bases and J by 12 bases; unmatched bases: 5. Germline CDR1 reads LGHDT; CDR2 reads YNNKEL (reference sequence). DNA for the CDR3: TGTGCCAGCAGCCAAGATACCAGGGGGCGTCAGTATTTT. It is translated as CASSQDTRGRQYF.

This chain joins TRBV30 and TRBJ1-2; 12 bases map to TRBD1. This CDR3 contains 14 residues. V shed 2 bases and J 5 bases; nucleotides not matched to a gene: 3. The germline V gene has CDR1 GTSNPN and CDR2 SVGIG (reference sequence). CDR3 sequence: CAWSRDRGPYGYTF. CDR3 DNA sequence: TGTGCCTGGAGTCGGGACAGGGGGCCGTATGGCTACACCTTC.

By its share, this clone is medium-sized. The chain employs TRBV28 and TRBJ2-7, with a tentative D call TRBD2 (6 bases). The CDR3 contains 13 residues. The V end was cut by 6 bases, the J end by 6 bases, with 15 bases between. Germline-derived CDR1 and CDR2 are MDHEN and SYDVKM. The CDR3 DNA follows: TGTGCCAGCAGCTGGGACTTAACGGCCGAGCAGTACTTC. Protein: CASSWDLTAEQYF.

The chain uses TRBV5-6 and TRBJ2-7; maybe TRBD2 (5 bases). Trimming left V 1 base short and J 3 bases short, with 11 bases between. The CDR3 loop spans 14 amino acids. Germline V gives CDR1 SGHDT, CDR2 YYEEEE. CDR3 region: CASSLWGAIYEQYF. For the CDR3, the DNA is TGTGCCAGCAGCTTGTGGGGAGCTATCTACGAGCAGTACTTC.

The rearrangement links TRBV5-1 to TRBJ2-7, with 10 nucleotides matching TRBD1. This CDR3 is 15 amino acids long. CDR1 SGHRS and CDR2 YFSETQ come from the germline V gene. The V gene end was trimmed by 2 bases and the J gene end by 5 bases; junction bases not matched to a gene: 7. The CDR3 nucleotides are TGCGCCAGCAGCTTAGGGACAGGGGCTTTTGACGAGCAGTACTTC. Protein product: CASSLGTGAFDEQYF.

This chain uses TRBV30 with TRBJ1-6; D uncertain. The CDR3 sequence is 13 residues long. Trimming cost V 3 bases and J 10 bases, with 13 bases left between them. Germline CDR1 GTSNPN, CDR2 SVGIG (reference sequence). As DNA, the CDR3 is TGTGCCTGGAGACCCGTCTGGCAATCACCCCTCCACTTT. It translates to CAWRPVWQSPLHF.

The V call is TRBV10-3, the J call TRBJ1-3; D is perhaps TRBD1 (6 bases). The CDR3 length is 15 residues. The V and J ends lost 0 bases and 2 bases respectively, with 8 bases between them. Germline V CDR1 and CDR2: ENHRY, SYGVKD. This chain's CDR3 is CAISESNRAGNTIYF. As DNA, the CDR3 is TGTGCCATCAGTGAGTCGAACAGGGCTGGAAACACCATATATTTT.

CDR3 amino acids: CASSVGSEFSGYGYTF. The CDR3 DNA reads TGTGCCAGCAGCGTAGGGTCGGAGTTTTCTGGCTATGGCTACACCTTC. This chain links TRBV9 with TRBJ1-2; D remains ambiguous. Trimming removed 0 bases from V and 4 bases from J, with 16 bases in between. The germline CDR1 and CDR2 sequences are SGDLS and YYNGEE. This CDR3 contains 16 residues.

The V and J genes are TRBV5-4 and TRBJ1-2; D might be TRBD1 (5 bases). The CDR3 sequence is 14 residues long. Germline-derived CDR1 and CDR2 are SGHNT and YYREEE (reference sequence). V was trimmed by 2 bases and J by 5 bases, leaving 13 bases between them. In DNA form, the CDR3 reads TGTGCCAGCAGCTTCACGGGGGGAAGGTATGGCTACACCTTC. Protein: CASSFTGGRYGYTF.

This clone has a handful of counts. This sequence joins TRBV5-1 and TRBJ2-2; tentative D call: TRBD1 (5 bases). Germline V gives CDR1 SGHRS, CDR2 YFSETQ. V dropped 7 bases and J dropped 2 bases, with 9 bases sitting between them. The CDR3 is 13 amino acids. The CDR3 protein is CASSRGNTGELFF. In DNA form, the CDR3 reads TGCGCCAGCTCTAGGGGTAACACCGGGGAGCTGTTTTTT.

The chain links TRBV30 to TRBJ2-1; 10 bases align to TRBD2. Germline CDR1 is GTSNPN and CDR2 is SVGIG (reference sequence). The CDR3 consists of 15 residues. V lost 2 bases to trimming and J lost 3 bases; unmatched junction nucleotides: 4. The DNA of the CDR3 is TGTGCCTGGAGTTCGGGGACTAGCGTCTACAATGAGCAGTTCTTC. This codes for CAWSSGTSVYNEQFF.

The chain couples TRBV10-2 to TRBJ2-7; D is unresolved. The CDR3 has 11 amino acids. Germline loops: CDR1 WSHSY, CDR2 SAAADI. The V and J ends lost 6 bases and 4 bases respectively, with 7 bases between them. The CDR3 protein is CASSQLYEQYF. The CDR3 coding sequence is TGCGCCAGCAGCCAACTGTACGAGCAGTACTTC.

This sequence joins TRBV5-1 and TRBJ2-5; TRBD1 agrees at 7 bases. Trimming at V came to 4 bases and at J to 1 base, leaving 16 bases not matched to a gene. CDR3 length equals 18 residues. Germline assignment: CDR1 SGHRS and CDR2 YFSETQ. For the CDR3, the DNA is TGCGCCAGCAGCGAGTACGGGTTGACAGGGTTCGGCCAAGAGACCCAGTACTTC. It encodes CASSEYGLTGFGQETQYF.

The gene calls are TRBV5-1 and TRBJ2-5, with D tentatively TRBD1 (6 bases). The V end was cut by 0 bases, the J end by 3 bases, with 9 bases between. Per germline, CDR1 SGHRS and CDR2 YFSETQ. The CDR3 has 14 residues. CDR3 amino acids: CASSLGQAEETQYF. The CDR3 nucleotides read TGCGCCAGCAGCTTGGGACAGGCTGAAGAGACCCAGTACTTC.

CDR3 region: CASSLSGSGTDTQYF. In DNA form, the CDR3 reads TGTGCCAGCAGCTTAAGCGGGTCGGGCACAGATACGCAGTATTTT. The chain employs TRBV5-4 and TRBJ2-3, with D perhaps matching TRBD2 (6 bases). The germline V gene has CDR1 SGHNT and CDR2 YYREEE (reference sequence). Trimming removed 2 bases from V and 1 base from J, with 11 bases in between. This CDR3 has 15 residues.

The CDR3 reads CASSGTATGELFF. Written as DNA, the CDR3 is TGTGCCAGCAGTGGGACAGCCACCGGGGAGCTGTTTTTT. The chain joins TRBV12-3 or TRBV12-4 to TRBJ2-2, with 7 bases fitting TRBD1. The J segment lost 4 bases and the V segment lost 5 bases, leaving 1 base of the junction unmatched. The CDR3 sequence is 13 residues long.

The V call is TRBV24-1, the J call TRBJ2-1; D uncertain. The CDR3 is 12 residues long. V was shortened by 1 base and J by 8 bases, with 5 bases between the two germline ends. CDR1 KGHDR and CDR2 SFDVKD come from the germline V gene. The CDR3 DNA reads TGTGCCACCAGTGATTTCGGAGATGAGCAGTTCTTC. It specifies CATSDFGDEQFF.

V gene TRBV28 combines with J gene TRBJ2-1; TRBD1 might be the D (6 bases). The CDR3 extends over 15 amino acids. V dropped 7 bases and J dropped 5 bases, with 18 bases sitting between them. The V gene's germline CDR1 is MDHEN and CDR2 SYDVKM. The chain's CDR3 is CASTTAGVEDNEQFF. CDR3 in DNA: TGTGCCAGCACCACGGCAGGGGTGGAGGACAATGAGCAGTTCTTC.

V and J are TRBV9 and TRBJ2-2, with 9 bases that match TRBD1. V trimming: 5 bases; J trimming: 6 bases; junction bases outside the gene matches: 5. CDR3 length: 14 amino acids. Germline lookup yields CDR1 SGDLS and CDR2 YYNGEE. Here the CDR3 reads CASSAQGAAGELFF. In DNA form, the CDR3 reads TGTGCCAGCAGTGCACAGGGGGCGGCCGGGGAGCTGTTTTTT.

The V and J genes are TRBV11-1 and TRBJ1-6; D possibly corresponds to TRBD1 (5 bases). The CDR3 is 15 amino acids. Germline CDR1 SGHAT, CDR2 FQDESV (reference sequence). The ends were cut back, 4 bases at V and 10 bases at J, with 17 bases in the middle. The DNA of the CDR3 is TGTGCCAGCAGCTCAGGCCGGGACGGGAGGTCACCCCTCCACTTT. It yields the protein CASSSGRDGRSPLHF.

This clone was picked up a small number of times. CDR3 sequence (DNA): TGTGCCAGCAGTTACCTTCTCGGGGGTGGGCAGTTCTTC. It specifies CASSYLLGGGQFF. The chain is built from TRBV6-6 and TRBJ2-1; the D gene is possibly TRBD2 (6 bases). This CDR3 comprises 13 residues. Trimming stripped 2 bases from V and 12 bases from J, with 14 bases between. Germline V gene sequence: CDR1 MNHNY, CDR2 SVGAGI (reference sequence).

The genes are TRBV11-2 and TRBJ1-3; TRBD1 is a possible D gene (6 bases). The CDR3 sequence is 15 residues long. V lost 5 bases and J lost 6, with 17 bases in between. The germline CDR1 and CDR2 sequences are SGHAT and FQNNGV. The CDR3: CASSEDSLYENTIYF. For the CDR3, the DNA is TGTGCCAGCAGCGAGGACAGTTTGTATGAAAACACCATATATTTT.

The rearrangement joins TRBV6-4 to TRBJ2-5; D is perhaps TRBD2 (5 bases). The germline V gene has CDR1 MRHNA and CDR2 SNTAGT. V lost 1 base to trimming and J lost 5 bases, with 8 bases between them. This CDR3 comprises 13 residues. The CDR3 reads CASSDYPGETQYF. The CDR3 DNA is TGTGCCAGCAGTGACTACCCGGGGGAGACCCAGTACTTC.

The gene calls are TRBV24-1 and TRBJ2-7, with 7 bases that match TRBD1. The length of the CDR3 is 15 residues. V shed 2 bases, J shed 2 bases, and the junction held 5 bases outside the gene matches. Looked up from germline, CDR1 is KGHDR and CDR2 is SFDVKD. The CDR3 DNA reads TGTGCCACCAGTGATTCGGGACAGTACGCCTACGAGCAGTACTTC. Translating it yields CATSDSGQYAYEQYF.

The chain links TRBV9 to TRBJ2-1, with 8 bases that match TRBD1. Losses at the gene ends were 2 bases for V and 7 bases for J; bases not matched to a gene: 8. Germline assignment: CDR1 SGDLS and CDR2 YYNGEE. This CDR3 is built from 15 residues. The CDR3 DNA reads as TGTGCCAGCAGCGTGCAGGGGGCCTTGGGAAATGAGCAGTTCTTC. Encoded protein: CASSVQGALGNEQFF. Together with reference TRBV9 and TRBJ2-1, the CDR3 gives the full variable domain: DSGVTQTPKHLITATGQRVTLRCSPRSGDLSVYWYQQSLDQGLQFLIQYYNGEERAKGNILERFSAQQFPDLHSELNLSSLELGDSALYFCASSVQGALGNEQFFGPGTRLTVL.

The chain links TRBV19 to TRBJ2-1; weak D call: TRBD1 (7 bases). Germline-derived CDR1 and CDR2 are LNHDA and SQIVND (reference sequence). The CDR3 runs to 16 residues. V lost 6 bases and J lost 3, with 18 bases in between. The CDR3 DNA reads as TGTGCCAGTAGGAGACAGGGTGGACTACTCTACAATGAGCAGTTCTTC. It specifies CASRRQGGLLYNEQFF.

The CDR3 sequence is CASSYSGGIADTQYF. The CDR3 DNA reads as TGCGCCAGCAGCTACTCAGGGGGTATTGCAGATACGCAGTATTTT. The chain uses TRBV5-1 and TRBJ2-3, with TRBD1 matching over 7 bases. This CDR3 region has 15 residues. CDR1 SGHRS and CDR2 YFSETQ come from the germline V gene. Trimming took 3 bases from V and 4 from J; bases not matched to a gene: 8.

J is TRBJ2-7 and V is TRBV7-2; D gene unclear. Trimming removed 5 bases from V and 9 bases from J, with 23 bases in between. Germline lookup yields CDR1 SGHTA and CDR2 FQGNSA. The CDR3 covers 15 residues. The DNA for the CDR3 is TGTGCCAGCAGCCCCAATAGCACTCCTCCGTCGTCGCAGTACTTC. Encoded protein: CASSPNSTPPSSQYF. Full variable domain (remainder filled in from reference TRBV7-2 and TRBJ2-7): GAGVSQSPSNKVTEKGKDVELRCDPISGHTALYWYRQSLGQGLEFLIYFQGNSAPDKSGLPSDRFSAERTGGSVSTLTIQRTQQEDSAVYLCASSPNSTPPSSQYFGPGTRLTVT.